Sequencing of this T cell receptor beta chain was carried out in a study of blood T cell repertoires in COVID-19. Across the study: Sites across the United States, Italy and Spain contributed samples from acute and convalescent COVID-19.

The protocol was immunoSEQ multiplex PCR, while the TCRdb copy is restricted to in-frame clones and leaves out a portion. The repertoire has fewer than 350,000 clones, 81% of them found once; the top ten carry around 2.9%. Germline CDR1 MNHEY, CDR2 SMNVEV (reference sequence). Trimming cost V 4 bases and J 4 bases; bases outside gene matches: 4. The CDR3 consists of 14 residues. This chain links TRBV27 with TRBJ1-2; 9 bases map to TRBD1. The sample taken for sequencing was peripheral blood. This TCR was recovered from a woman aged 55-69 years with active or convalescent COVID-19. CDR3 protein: CASSYSQGAYGYTF. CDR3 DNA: TGTGCCAGCAGTTATTCACAGGGGGCCTATGGCTACACCTTC.